This T cell receptor (beta chain) was sequenced during a study of Tregs in tolerant kidney transplant recipients. Study observations and caveats: Activated donor B cell expansion appeared to reveal the most relevant donor-specific TCRbeta repertoire. Changing PCR primers prevented nucleotide comparison between some patients' samples. Findings come from small patient numbers and require larger validation. Biological reproducibility was not directly addressed, but technical replication error appeared minimal.

The CDR3 spans 16 residues. CDR1 and CDR2 from the germline V gene are SGHTA and FQGTGA. V lost 4 bases and J lost 1; bases outside the gene matches: 5. Measured with immunoSEQ multiplex PCR; TCRdb has only the in-frame clones, and not every one. The data contain over 85,000 clones, 90% to 95% of them singletons. A remark on this clone: Its antigen is still unknown.

The source of this sequence is a human donor who received a combined kidney and bone marrow transplant. The sample in question was CD4+ T cells from blood, obtained before the transplant. The rearrangement uses TRBV7-3 and TRBJ2-3; 10 bases are shared with TRBD2. CDR3 protein: CASSSPGTSGTDTQYF. CDR3 DNA sequence: TGTGCCAGCAGCTCCCCCGGGACTAGCGGCACAGATACGCAGTATTTT.